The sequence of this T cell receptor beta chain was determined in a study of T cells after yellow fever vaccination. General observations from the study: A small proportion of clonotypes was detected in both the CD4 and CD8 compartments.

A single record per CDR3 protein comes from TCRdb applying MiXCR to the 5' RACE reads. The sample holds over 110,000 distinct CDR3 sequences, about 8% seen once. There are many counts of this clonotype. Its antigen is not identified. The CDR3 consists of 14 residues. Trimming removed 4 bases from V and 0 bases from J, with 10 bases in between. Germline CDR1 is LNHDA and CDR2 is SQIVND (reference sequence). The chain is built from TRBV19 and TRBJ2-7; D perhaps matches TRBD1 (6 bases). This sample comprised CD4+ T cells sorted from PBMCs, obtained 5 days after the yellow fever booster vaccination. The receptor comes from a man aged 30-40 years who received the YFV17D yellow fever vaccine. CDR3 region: CASSRRDTSYEQYF. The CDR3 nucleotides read TGTGCCAGTAGTAGACGGGACACCTCCTACGAGCAGTACTTC. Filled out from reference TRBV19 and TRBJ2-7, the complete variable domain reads DGGITQSPKYLFRKEGQNVTLSCEQNLNHDAMYWYRQDPGQGLRLIYYSQIVNDFQKGDIAEGYSVSREKKESFPLTVTSAQKNPTAFYLCASSRRDTSYEQYFGPGTRLTVT.